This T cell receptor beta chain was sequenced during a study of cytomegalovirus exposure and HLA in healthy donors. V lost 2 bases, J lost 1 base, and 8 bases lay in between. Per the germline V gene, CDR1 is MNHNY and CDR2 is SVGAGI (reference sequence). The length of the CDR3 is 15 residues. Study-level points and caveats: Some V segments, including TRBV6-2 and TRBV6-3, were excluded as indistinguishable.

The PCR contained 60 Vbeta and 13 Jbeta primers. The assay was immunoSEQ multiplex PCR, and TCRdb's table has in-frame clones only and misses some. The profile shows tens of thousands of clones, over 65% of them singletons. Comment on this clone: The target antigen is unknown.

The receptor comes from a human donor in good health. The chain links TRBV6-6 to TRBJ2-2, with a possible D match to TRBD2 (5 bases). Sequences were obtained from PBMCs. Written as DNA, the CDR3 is TGTGCCAGCAGTTACCCGGGGAAGAACACCGGGGAGCTGTTTTTT. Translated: CASSYPGKNTGELFF.